This TCR beta chain was sequenced in a study of T cell repertoires in cytomegalovirus infection. Study background: The authors used CMV epitopes that were HLA-C-restricted (recently identified) and HLA-B-restricted (well studied).

TCRdb processed the reads anew with MiXCR; each CDR3 protein has one entry. The sample includes about 470,000 distinct CDR3 sequences, approximately 40% of them seen just once. Details on this clonotype: Its matching antigen is unknown.

The TCR was taken from a human donor in good health (CMV status not recorded). Some clones in this sample may be carry-over from other donors' samples. The sample here was cultured PBMCs, taken from culture after CMV antigen stimulation.

Here the CDR3 DNA reads TGCAGTGCTAGAGATACAGGCTCGGGGTCACCCCTCCACTTT. Its translation is CSARDTGSGSPLHF. The J gene is TRBJ1-6, the V gene TRBV20-1, with a weak D call TRBD1 (5 bases). The V end was cut by 0 bases, the J end by 10 bases, with 13 bases between. The CDR3 is 14 amino acids. Germline V gene data show CDR1 as DFQATT and CDR2 as SNEGSKA (reference sequence).